This T cell receptor (beta chain) was recovered during a study of neoadjuvant anti-PD-1 for oral cavity cancer (dated by TCRdb to the early 2020s). Broadly, across the study: Patients mostly received three to four biweekly doses of nivolumab at 3 mg/kg before curative-intent surgical resection. Patients who did not progress were given a fourth nivolumab dose at about day 43 and had definitive surgical resection on days 50-56. Responders were defined as patients with complete response, partial response or stable disease by RECIST 1.1; non-responders were defined as patients with progression. A roughly 30% response rate was observed in the parent correlative cohort, in which around 12 patients were included. Points the paper makes about the study in general: A higher pretreatment blood Treg/Th17 ratio correlated with both higher pretreatment blood TCRbeta clonality and lower post-treatment tumor TCRbeta clonality. Larger post-treatment sizes of preexisting intratumoral clones correlated with greater tumor shrinkage, suggesting expansion of preexisting clones contributed to response. Only a few patients per response group were included in the TCR analyses, and the authors called for validation in larger cohorts.

For survey sequencing, tumor libraries mostly used around 4.5 ug of input genomic DNA, with two replicates for each sample. TCRbeta libraries were prepared with the immunoSEQ hsTCRbeta kit according to the manufacturer's instructions. Sequencing of the completed libraries took place using an Illumina NovaSeq 6000 S4 flow cell after they had been pooled to 2.5 to 3.5 nM. Processing in the source paper ran as follows. Raw data preprocessing and quality control were performed with the immunoSEQ Analyzer. The analysis was restricted to productive rearrangements, with each unique CDR3 amino acid sequence defining a clonotype. Repertoire clonality was estimated as the Gini-Simpson index, which was calculated using the R package tcR. Student's t test was used to compare Gini indices, while Pearson correlation assessed associations with tumor size change. Not all clones reach the TCRdb copy of this immuneACCESS table, which keeps in-frame sequences only. Checked studies attribute under half of the gap to unresolved V genes and leave the rest unexplained. V, J and clone size are those of that table, while D and trimming were read from the DNA. The sample records tens of thousands of clones, 26% of which are singletons. The ten largest clones capture about 16% of the sample.

Its CDR3 holds 11 amino acids, cysteine through phenylalanine. Only the CDR3 portion is preserved as DNA: 33 bases, with reading frame beginning at the first base. In the germline V gene, CDR1 corresponds to SGHDT and CDR2 to YYEEEE. The V and J ends are trimmed by 3 bases and 3 bases, leaving 3 bases between them. Comments on this clone: The clone's antigen remains unknown. Base qualities were left out, and no much larger clone turns up one base away.

The sample's time point, from its label and the paper: after neoadjuvant nivolumab, at surgical resection. Patients had been newly diagnosed with stage II-IVA oral cavity squamous cell carcinoma, and no prior systemic or radiation treatment had been given to the patients. Everyone in the cohort had locally advanced, HPV-negative oral cavity squamous cell carcinoma. The samples were obtained from a longitudinal correlative study of a single-arm phase II trial testing neoadjuvant nivolumab in oral cavity squamous cell carcinoma. Subject-matched pre- and post-treatment PBMCs and tumors from three responders and three non-responders were subjected to genomic DNA-based TCRbeta sequencing. Genomic DNA was isolated from tumor tissue using the Maxwell RSC DNA from Tissue kit.

The sequence joins TRBV5-6 to TRBJ2-5; a confident D gene designation cannot be given. This TCR was recovered from a person aged 35-79 years with oral cavity squamous cell carcinoma. Specimen: tumor tissue, collected after nivolumab (anti-PD-1) treatment. Here is the DNA: TGTGCCAGCAGCTGGGAAGAGACCCAGTACTTC. Its translation is CASSWEETQYF.